This T cell receptor (beta chain) was profiled in a study of cytomegalovirus exposure and HLA in healthy donors. Study information: Inside one of the first data releases sat tens of millions of unique TCRs taken from HLA-typed donors.

The V segment lost 7 bases and the J segment 5 bases; nucleotides outside the gene matches: 7. The CDR3 spans 12 residues. Germline V CDR1 and CDR2: SQVTM, ANQGSEA. It was with 60 Vbeta and 13 Jbeta primers that the PCR ran. Authors' data handling: The count from a later analysis was some 76 million unique TCR beta chains, approximately 9.9 million of them shared. The repertoire was sequenced with immunoSEQ multiplex PCR; TCRdb's copy has only in-frame clones and lacks some. That table gives V, J and clone size, and the DNA gave D and trimming. This sample has roughly 160,000 clones; 65% to 90% occur once, and the top ten carry roughly 10%.

This clonotype originated in a man aged 50 or older in good health and CMV-seropositive. Material for sequencing was PBMCs. The chain joins TRBV29-1 to TRBJ1-2; 7 bases agree with TRBD1. CDR3 bases: TGCAGCGCCGCAGACAGGGTTTATGGCTACACCTTC. Encoded protein: CSAADRVYGYTF.